This record looks at one TCR beta chain sequence and its context. Antigen unknown. Method: immunoSEQ multiplex PCR; TCRdb's copy keeps in-frame clones and lacks some. The sample has roughly 50,000 clones, 84% seen once. The sample originates from a study of OX40 agonist ivuxolimab in advanced cancers. Findings and limits, study-wide: It was not determined which antigens were specifically recognized by the peripheral T cells that had undergone clonal expansion.

Collection of blood occurred at baseline, at cycle 4 day 1, and at cycle 7 day 1. Per the germline V gene, CDR1 is ENHRY and CDR2 is SYGVKD. V was shortened by 0 bases and J by 5 bases, with 14 bases between the two germline ends. There are 16 residues in the CDR3. This TCR was recovered from an adult with an advanced solid tumor such as melanoma, head and neck, liver or kidney cancer. This specimen was CD4+ or CD8+ T cells sorted from blood, taken in a trial of the OX40 agonist ivuxolimab. This rearrangement joins TRBV10-3 to TRBJ2-1; D assignment may be TRBD1 or TRBD2 (6 bases each). CDR3 bases: TGTGCCATCAGTGAGTCGTGGGGGGCGCCGGACAATGAGCAGTTCTTC. Its protein is CAISESWGAPDNEQFF.